Presented here are 25 T cell receptor beta chains from one specimen sequenced in a study of neurological immune-mediated disorders. TCRdb processed the 5' RACE reads anew with MiXCR; each CDR3 protein has one entry. The table records 45,000 to 50,000 distinct CDR3 sequences, approximately 4.5% of them present only once. Sequenced sample: PBMCs. These receptors were collected from a woman aged 60-75 years with multiple sclerosis.

The chain joins TRBV7-3 to TRBJ2-5; D call uncertain. Trimming removed 2 bases from V and 1 base from J, with 11 bases in between. This CDR3 region has 15 residues. The germline gives CDR1 SGHTA, CDR2 FQGTGA. CDR3 nucleotide sequence: TGTGCCAGCAGCTTAGCCGGGTCACCCCAAGAGACCCAGTACTTC. Residues: CASSLAGSPQETQYF.

V is TRBV20-1 and J is TRBJ1-6; D remains ambiguous. Germline CDR1 is DFQATT and CDR2 is SNEGSKA (reference sequence). The V end was cut by 3 bases, the J end by 0 bases, with 12 bases between. The CDR3 has 16 residues. In nucleotides, the CDR3 is TGCAGTGCTAGTCATCGCCCGAGCTCCTATAATTCACCCCTCCACTTT. It specifies CSASHRPSSYNSPLHF.

This clonotype was picked up many times. The chain carries TRBV28 and TRBJ1-4, with 9 bases matching TRBD1. The V gene's germline CDR1 is MDHEN and CDR2 SYDVKM. V trimming: 7 bases; J trimming: 6 bases; junction bases outside the gene matches: 6. This CDR3 has 14 amino acids. The CDR3, as DNA: TGTGCCAGCACCCTCGACAGGGGGGATGAAAAACTGTTTTTT. The encoded protein is CASTLDRGDEKLFF.

This clonotype was counted many times. The DNA for the CDR3 is TGTGCCAGCAGCTTAGGGACTAGCGGGAGTGGTACCAATGAGCAGTTCTTC. Translated: CASSLGTSGSGTNEQFF. This sequence joins TRBV7-7 and TRBJ2-1, with 13 nucleotides matching TRBD2. V shed 1 base, J shed 6 bases, and the junction held 6 bases outside the gene matches. Germline CDR1 and CDR2: SSHAT and FNYEAQ (reference sequence). The CDR3 has 17 amino acids. Based on the CDR3 plus reference TRBV7-7 and TRBJ2-1, the full variable domain is GAGVSQSPRYKVTKRGQDVTLRCDPISSHATLYWYQQALGQGPEFLTYFNYEAQPDKSGLPSDRFSAERPEGSISTLTIQRTEQRDSAMYRCASSLGTSGSGTNEQFFGPGTRLTVL.

Ten or more counts support this clonotype. CDR3 sequence reads: CASRDRVTDTQYF. In DNA form, the CDR3 reads TGTGCCAGCCGGGACAGGGTCACAGATACGCAGTATTTT. This chain links TRBV6-5 with TRBJ2-3, with TRBD1 matching 9 bases. The CDR3 has 13 amino acids. Losses at the gene ends were 8 bases for V and 2 bases for J; bases not matched to a gene: 2. Germline-derived CDR1 and CDR2 are MNHEY and SVGAGI.

This clonotype was counted ten times or more. V gene TRBV11-2 combines with J gene TRBJ1-4; D is possibly TRBD1 (5 bases). Deletions cut 1 base from V and 7 bases from J, with 10 bases between. Germline loops: CDR1 SGHAT, CDR2 FQNNGV. The CDR3 is 14 amino acids. CDR3 DNA sequence: TGTGCCAGCAGCTTAGTACCAGGGACTGAAAAACTGTTTTTT. Amino acid sequence: CASSLVPGTEKLFF.

This clonotype occurred many times. V and J are TRBV20-1 and TRBJ2-7; D may be TRBD1 (6 bases). The CDR3 loop spans 14 amino acids. Germline V gene lookup returns CDR1 DFQATT and CDR2 SNEGSKA (reference sequence). Trimming pared 3 bases from V and 3 bases from J, leaving 15 bases between. CDR3 protein: CSASPRDNLYEQYF. In DNA form, the CDR3 reads TGCAGTGCTAGTCCCCGGGACAACCTCTACGAGCAGTACTTC.

This clonotype was detected many times. The V call is TRBV27, the J call TRBJ2-7, with a weak D call TRBD1 (6 bases). This CDR3 is built from 15 residues. Germline V lookup: CDR1 MNHEY, CDR2 SMNVEV (reference sequence). V was clipped by 5 bases and J by 2 bases, with 16 bases between them. The CDR3 coding sequence is TGTGCCAGCAGTCCTCGGGACAAGTCGGCCTACGAGCAGTACGTC. It translates to CASSPRDKSAYEQYV.

This clonotype was recorded at least ten times. The rearrangement uses TRBV5-1 and TRBJ1-1; D gene unclear. CDR3 length: 13 residues. V shed 4 bases and J shed 6 bases, with 13 bases lying between them. Per the germline V gene, CDR1 is SGHRS and CDR2 is YFSETQ. CDR3 amino acids: CASSRGRSPEAFF. Written as DNA, the CDR3 is TGCGCCAGCAGCCGTGGACGTTCTCCTGAAGCTTTCTTT.

This clonotype was seen repeatedly, ten times or more. J is TRBJ1-4 and V is TRBV9, with 7 bases identical to TRBD1. Unmatched junction bases numbered 11, after V lost 3 bases and J lost 6 bases. Germline loops: CDR1 SGDLS, CDR2 YYNGEE. This CDR3 comprises 16 residues. The CDR3 protein is CASSEGTETPDEKLFF. The CDR3 DNA sequence: TGTGCCAGCAGCGAGGGGACAGAGACTCCAGATGAAAAACTGTTTTTT.

This clonotype was found many times. The rearrangement joins TRBV5-1 to TRBJ2-2; D ambiguous. The V gene's germline CDR1 is SGHRS and CDR2 YFSETQ. Trimming shortened V by 4 bases and J by 4 bases, and 14 bases separated the two germline ends. The CDR3 consists of 15 residues. CDR3 residues: CASSDVPGPTGELFF. The CDR3 nucleotides read TGCGCCAGCAGCGACGTGCCGGGTCCCACCGGGGAGCTGTTTTTT.

This clonotype is medium-sized in the sample. The chain joins TRBV20-1 to TRBJ2-5; 11 bases are shared with TRBD2. Germline-derived CDR1 and CDR2 are DFQATT and SNEGSKA (reference sequence). This CDR3 comprises 14 residues. V trimming: 3 bases; J trimming: 5 bases; junction bases outside the gene matches: 5. The CDR3 sequence is CSASDSGRGETQYF. CDR3 in DNA: TGCAGTGCTAGCGATAGCGGGAGGGGTGAGACCCAGTACTTC.

This clonotype was counted many times. The chain employs TRBV7-7 and TRBJ1-1, with D unclear. V lost 1 base to trimming and J lost 1 base, with 4 bases between them. This CDR3 is 13 amino acids long. CDR1 and CDR2 from the germline V gene are SSHAT and FNYEAQ (reference sequence). CDR3 nucleotides: TGTGCCAGCAGCTTAGATCGGAACACTGAAGCTTTCTTT. Translated: CASSLDRNTEAFF.

V is TRBV3-1 and J is TRBJ2-1; TRBD2 matches at 8 bases. The ends lost 4 bases at V and 6 bases at J; junction bases unmatched: 8. CDR1 is LGHDT and CDR2 is YNNKEL in the germline V gene (reference sequence). The CDR3 consists of 15 residues. The CDR3 bases are TGTGCCAGCAGCCTACGGACTAGCTCTTTCAATGAGCAGTTCTTC. Its translation is CASSLRTSSFNEQFF.

This clonotype occurred many times. Here the CDR3 DNA reads TGCAGTGGAGGGACCAGAGCTAACTATGGCTACACCTTC. This gives the protein CSGGTRANYGYTF. V and J are TRBV20-1 and TRBJ1-2; a possible D gene is TRBD1 (5 bases). Germline-derived CDR1 and CDR2 are DFQATT and SNEGSKA (reference sequence). V lost 7 bases to trimming and J lost 0 bases, with 12 bases between them. The CDR3 is made up of 13 amino acids.

This clonotype was seen at least ten times. The rearrangement joins TRBV25-1 to TRBJ2-7, with 8 bases aligning to TRBD1. Germline assignment: CDR1 MGHDK and CDR2 SYGVNS. The CDR3 runs to 13 residues. V trimming: 8 bases; J trimming: 0 bases; junction bases outside the gene matches: 3. CDR3 DNA: TGTGCCAGCGGGGACAGGAGCTCCTACGAGCAGTACTTC. Amino acid sequence: CASGDRSSYEQYF.

This clonotype showed up many times. V and J are TRBV18 and TRBJ2-3; D not certain. V was trimmed by 4 bases and J by 3 bases, leaving 17 bases between them. The CDR3 sequence is 16 residues long. Germline V gene data show CDR1 as KGHSH and CDR2 as LQKENI. CDR3 in amino acids: CASSLVPALTTDTQYF. Here the CDR3 DNA reads TGTGCCAGCTCACTCGTACCGGCCTTAACAACAGATACGCAGTATTTT.

In its sample, this clonotype was seen many times. The chain couples TRBV4-1 to TRBJ1-1, with D uncertain. Germline CDR1 MGHRA, CDR2 YSYEKL. V was cut by 4 bases and J by 1 base, with 13 bases left in between. This CDR3 is built from 15 residues. This chain's CDR3 is CASSREHAGNTEAFF. CDR3 nucleotides: TGCGCCAGCAGCCGGGAACATGCAGGGAACACTGAAGCTTTCTTT.

At least ten counts were recorded for this clonotype. V gene TRBV20-1 combines with J gene TRBJ2-7; 10 bases agree with TRBD2. The CDR3 runs 14 residues. Losses at the gene ends were 1 base for V and 6 bases for J; bases not matched to a gene: 6. Germline CDR1 DFQATT, CDR2 SNEGSKA (reference sequence). The CDR3 region has the DNA TGCAGTGCTAGAGGAGCGGGGGGGCATGTCGAGCAGTACTTC. It codes for CSARGAGGHVEQYF.

About this clonotype itself: The junction differs from germline at one of its ends, possibly a read error. The gene calls are TRBV5-1 and TRBJ2-3; D gene unclear. This CDR3 comprises 15 residues. The germline V gene has CDR1 SGHRS and CDR2 YFSETQ. Here the CDR3 reads CSSRLSGGSTDTQYF. The DNA of the CDR3 is TGCTCCAGCAGATTGTCGGGCGGTAGCACAGATACGCAGTATTTT.

The chain recombines TRBV20-1 with TRBJ1-2; D not certain. Germline CDR1 is DFQATT and CDR2 is SNEGSKA (reference sequence). Deletions cut 0 bases from V and 4 bases from J, with 0 bases between. The CDR3 extends over 10 amino acids. CDR3 nucleotide sequence: TGCAGTGCTAGAGACTATGGCTACACCTTC. It translates to CSARDYGYTF.

On this clonotype: A much larger clone is a single base away; this may be a read error. V gene TRBV6-2 or TRBV6-3 combines with J gene TRBJ2-3; 9 positions match TRBD1. The CDR3 runs to 15 residues. Germline CDR1 is MNHEY and CDR2 is SVGEGT. The CDR3 region is CASRRQGESTDMQYF. The CDR3 DNA reads TGTGCCAGCAGGAGACAGGGGGAGAGTACAGATATGCAGTATTTT.

This clonotype has ten or more counts. V is TRBV4-3 and J is TRBJ2-7, with 7 bases identical to TRBD1. The trim removed 2 bases at V and 3 bases at J, leaving 10 bases unmatched. The CDR3 is 16 amino acids. CDR1 is LGHNA, CDR2 YSLEER, per germline. CDR3 DNA: TGCGCCAGCAGCCAATCGATTGTCAGGGGGTACTACGAGCAGTACTTC. Translated, it gives CASSQSIVRGYYEQYF.

This clonotype was seen a handful of times. V usage is TRBV7-2 and J usage is TRBJ1-2; no clear D. The CDR3 extends over 13 amino acids. The germline V and J ends were trimmed by 8 bases and 7 bases, with 17 bases remaining between them. Germline V gives CDR1 SGHTA, CDR2 FQGNSA. This chain's CDR3 is CASVSRGDGGYTF. CDR3 bases: TGTGCCAGCGTTTCACGGGGAGACGGTGGCTACACCTTC.

This clonotype showed up many times. This sequence joins TRBV6-2 or TRBV6-3 and TRBJ2-5; 8 bases agree with TRBD2. V lost 0 bases, J lost 7 bases, and 4 bases stayed unmatched. CDR3 length equals 14 residues. Germline loops: CDR1 MNHEY, CDR2 SVGEGT. CDR3 DNA sequence: TGTGCCAGCAGTTACTCTGGGACTAGTCGGACCCAGTACTTC. Translating it yields CASSYSGTSRTQYF.